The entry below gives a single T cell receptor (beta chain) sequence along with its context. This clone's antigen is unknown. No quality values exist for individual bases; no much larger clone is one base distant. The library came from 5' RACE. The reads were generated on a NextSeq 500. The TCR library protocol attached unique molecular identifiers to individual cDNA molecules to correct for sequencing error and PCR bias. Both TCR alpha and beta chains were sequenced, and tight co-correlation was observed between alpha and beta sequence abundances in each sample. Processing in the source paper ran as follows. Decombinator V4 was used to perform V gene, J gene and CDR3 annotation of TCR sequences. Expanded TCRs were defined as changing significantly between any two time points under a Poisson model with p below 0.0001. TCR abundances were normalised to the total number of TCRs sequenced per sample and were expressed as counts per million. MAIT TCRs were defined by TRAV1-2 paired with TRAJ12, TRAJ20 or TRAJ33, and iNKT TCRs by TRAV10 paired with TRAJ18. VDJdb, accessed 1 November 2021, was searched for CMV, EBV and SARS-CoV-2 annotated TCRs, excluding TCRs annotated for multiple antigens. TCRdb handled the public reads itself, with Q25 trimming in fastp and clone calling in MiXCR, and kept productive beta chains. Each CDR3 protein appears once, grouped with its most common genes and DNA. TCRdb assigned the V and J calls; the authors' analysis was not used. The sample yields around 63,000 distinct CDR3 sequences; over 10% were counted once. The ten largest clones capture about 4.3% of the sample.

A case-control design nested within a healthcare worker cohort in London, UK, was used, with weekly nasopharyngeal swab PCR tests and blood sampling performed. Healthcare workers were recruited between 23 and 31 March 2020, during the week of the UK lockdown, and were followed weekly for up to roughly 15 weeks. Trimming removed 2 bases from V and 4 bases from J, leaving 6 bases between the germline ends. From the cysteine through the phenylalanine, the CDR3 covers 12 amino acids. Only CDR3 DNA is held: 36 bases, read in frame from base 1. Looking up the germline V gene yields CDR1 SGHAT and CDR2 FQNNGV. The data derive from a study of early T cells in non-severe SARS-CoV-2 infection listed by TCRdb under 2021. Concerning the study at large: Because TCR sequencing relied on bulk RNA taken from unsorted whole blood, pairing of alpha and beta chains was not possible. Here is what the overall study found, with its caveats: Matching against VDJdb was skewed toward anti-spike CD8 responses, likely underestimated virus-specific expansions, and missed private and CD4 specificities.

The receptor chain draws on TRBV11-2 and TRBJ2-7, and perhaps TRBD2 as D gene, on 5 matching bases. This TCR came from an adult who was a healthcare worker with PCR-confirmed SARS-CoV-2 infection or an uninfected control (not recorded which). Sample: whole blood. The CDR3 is CASSLSGYEQYF. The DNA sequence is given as TGTGCCAGCAGCTTATCGGGGTACGAGCAGTACTTC.